A selection of T cell receptor beta chains follows, all from one sample in a study of cytomegalovirus exposure and HLA in healthy donors. Data came from immunoSEQ multiplex PCR; TCRdb stores just in-frame clones and leaves some out. Of about 230,000 clones in the sample, around 80% were seen once. The sequenced sample was PBMCs. The receptors derive from a woman aged 60-70 years in good health and CMV-seropositive. Both conserved end residues are part of each CDR3. Each record gives: V gene, J gene, D gene, clone size, CDR3 protein, CDR3 DNA. A D gene is named only where the DNA matches it firmly. Clone size is not always given. Where it is, it says once, few, many or a class for expanded clones.

V: TRBV19
J: TRBJ1-5
D: TRBD1
size: NA
CDR3: CASSVDRVRQPQHF
DNA: TGTGCCAGTAGTGTCGACAGGGTTCGCCAGCCCCAGCATTTT

V: TRBV19
J: TRBJ1-5
D: NA
size: NA
CDR3: CASTLGRTPDSNQPQHF
DNA: TGTGCCAGTACCCTGGGGAGAACACCAGATAGCAATCAGCCCCAGCATTTT

V: TRBV5-4
J: TRBJ1-1
D: TRBD1
size: NA
CDR3: CASSGGTGSNTEAFF
DNA: TGTGCCAGCAGCGGCGGGACAGGTTCGAACACTGAAGCTTTCTTT

V: TRBV6-5
J: TRBJ2-7
D: NA
size: NA
CDR3: CASSSPYEQYF
DNA: TGTGCCAGCAGTTCGCCGTACGAGCAGTACTTC

V: TRBV2
J: TRBJ1-6
D: TRBD1
size: NA
CDR3: CASRGTGGSSPLHF
DNA: TGTGCCAGCAGAGGGACAGGGGGAAGTTCACCCCTCCACTTT

V: TRBV29-1
J: TRBJ2-1
D: TRBD2
size: NA
CDR3: CSVTHWTSSYNEQFF
DNA: TGCAGCGTGACACACTGGACTAGCTCCTACAATGAGCAGTTCTTC

V: TRBV28
J: TRBJ1-2
D: TRBD1
size: once
CDR3: CASIRTRQGPYGYTF
DNA: TGTGCCAGCATCCGTACTCGACAGGGGCCCTATGGCTACACCTTC

V: TRBV11-2
J: TRBJ2-1
D: NA
size: once
CDR3: CASSPNRANEQFF
DNA: TGTGCCAGCAGCCCAAACAGGGCAAATGAGCAGTTCTTC

V: TRBV19
J: TRBJ1-1
D: NA
size: NA
CDR3: CASARGGHTEAFF
DNA: TGTGCCAGTGCCCGGGGGGGGCACACTGAAGCTTTCTTT

V: TRBV12-5
J: TRBJ2-1
D: TRBD1
size: few
CDR3: CASGLGQGNYNEQFF
DNA: TGTGCTAGTGGTTTGGGACAGGGGAACTACAATGAGCAGTTCTTC

V: TRBV5-5
J: TRBJ2-3
D: TRBD2
size: NA
CDR3: CASSLQAGGWDTQYF
DNA: TGTGCCAGCAGCTTGCAGGCGGGAGGGTGGGATACGCAGTATTTT

V: TRBV7-9
J: TRBJ2-2
D: NA
size: NA
CDR3: CASSLAGGNTGELFF
DNA: TGTGCCAGCAGCTTAGCAGGGGGAAACACCGGGGAGCTGTTTTTT

V: TRBV7-3
J: TRBJ1-1
D: NA
size: NA
CDR3: CASSSGAWGGEAFF
DNA: TGTGCCAGCAGCTCCGGGGCGTGGGGGGGCGAAGCTTTCTTT

V: TRBV29-1
J: TRBJ1-4
D: TRBD1
size: NA
CDR3: CSAQTGPNEKLFF
DNA: TGCAGCGCCCAGACAGGGCCTAATGAAAAACTGTTTTTT

V: TRBV28
J: TRBJ2-7
D: NA
size: NA
CDR3: CASSLWSGNEQYF
DNA: TGTGCCAGCAGTTTATGGTCGGGGAACGAGCAGTACTTC

V: TRBV15
J: TRBJ2-2
D: TRBD2
size: NA
CDR3: CATAGVANTGELFF
DNA: TGTGCCACCGCGGGAGTTGCGAACACCGGGGAGCTGTTTTTT

V: TRBV2
J: TRBJ1-2
D: NA
size: NA
CDR3: CATIGTTYGYTF
DNA: TGTGCCACTATCGGGACAACCTATGGCTACACCTTC

V: TRBV5-8
J: TRBJ1-5
D: TRBD1
size: NA
CDR3: CASSADYGTGPSYSNQPQHF
DNA: TGTGCCAGCAGCGCGGACTACGGGACAGGGCCATCTTATAGCAATCAGCCCCAGCATTTT

V: TRBV6-1
J: TRBJ2-7
D: NA
size: NA
CDR3: CASSEMRYEQYF
DNA: TGTGCCAGCAGTGAAATGCGGTACGAGCAGTACTTC

V: TRBV5-1
J: TRBJ2-3
D: NA
size: NA
CDR3: CASSLGGGADTQYF
DNA: TGCGCCAGCAGCTTGGGTGGCGGAGCAGATACGCAGTATTTT

V: TRBV7-8
J: TRBJ2-7
D: NA
size: NA
CDR3: CASSLGGVQYF
DNA: TGTGCCAGCAGCTTAGGGGGAGTGCAGTACTTC

V: TRBV30
J: TRBJ2-7
D: TRBD2
size: NA
CDR3: CAWSVPGLATHEQYF
DNA: TGTGCCTGGAGCGTACCGGGACTAGCGACACACGAGCAGTACTTC

V: TRBV18
J: TRBJ2-3
D: NA
size: NA
CDR3: CASSSRADTQYF
DNA: TGTGCCAGCTCATCAAGAGCAGATACGCAGTATTTT

V: TRBV30
J: TRBJ2-5
D: NA
size: NA
CDR3: CACQGQTQETQYF
DNA: TGTGCCTGTCAGGGGCAGACCCAAGAGACCCAGTACTTC

V: TRBV6-5
J: TRBJ2-2
D: NA
size: NA
CDR3: CASSYSMGGNTGELFF
DNA: TGTGCCAGCAGTTACTCGATGGGAGGGAACACCGGGGAGCTGTTTTTT

V: TRBV28
J: TRBJ1-2
D: TRBD1
size: NA
CDR3: CASSLYDRTGRGYTF
DNA: TGTGCCAGCAGTTTATATGATCGGACAGGGAGAGGCTACACCTTC

V: TRBV25-1
J: TRBJ1-1
D: NA
size: NA
CDR3: CASSSFATANTEAFF
DNA: TGTGCCAGCAGCTCTTTTGCGACAGCGAACACTGAAGCTTTCTTT

V: TRBV2
J: TRBJ2-3
D: NA
size: NA
CDR3: CASTEGGNPDTQYF
DNA: TGTGCCAGCACTGAGGGGGGGAACCCAGATACGCAGTATTTT

V: TRBV2
J: TRBJ2-3
D: TRBD1
size: NA
CDR3: CASTDRAMIHGTDTQYF
DNA: TGTGCCAGCACGGACAGGGCTATGATTCACGGCACAGATACGCAGTATTTT

V: TRBV7-9
J: TRBJ1-1
D: NA
size: NA
CDR3: CASSPGGEAFF
DNA: TGTGCCAGCAGCCCCGGGGGTGAAGCTTTCTTT

V: TRBV19
J: TRBJ2-7
D: NA
size: NA
CDR3: CASSIKSGLTYEQYF
DNA: TGTGCCAGTAGTATAAAGTCAGGGTTAACCTACGAGCAGTACTTC

V: TRBV2
J: TRBJ2-7
D: TRBD1
size: NA
CDR3: CASPMGQGPNEQYF
DNA: TGTGCCAGCCCAATGGGACAGGGCCCCAACGAGCAGTACTTC

V: TRBV9
J: TRBJ1-3
D: TRBD1
size: NA
CDR3: CASSSSGRGSGNTIYF
DNA: TGTGCCAGCAGCTCCTCGGGCAGGGGGTCAGGAAACACCATATATTTT

V: TRBV6-6
J: TRBJ2-1
D: TRBD2
size: NA
CDR3: CASSRPLAEYNEQFF
DNA: TGTGCCAGCAGCCGTCCACTAGCGGAGTACAATGAGCAGTTCTTC

V: TRBV2
J: TRBJ1-5
D: TRBD1
size: NA
CDR3: CASSGQGEDNQPQHF
DNA: TGTGCCAGCAGTGGGCAGGGGGAGGACAATCAGCCCCAGCATTTT

V: TRBV5-1
J: TRBJ2-7
D: NA
size: NA
CDR3: CASSLTPLGAEIYEQYF
DNA: TGCGCCAGCAGCCTGACACCCCTTGGAGCGGAGATATACGAGCAGTACTTC

V: TRBV29-1
J: TRBJ1-1
D: TRBD1
size: NA
CDR3: CSVRRDRNTEAFF
DNA: TGCAGCGTTCGACGGGACAGGAACACTGAAGCTTTCTTT

V: TRBV5-1
J: TRBJ2-5
D: TRBD2
size: NA
CDR3: CASSLAGATAGEQYF
DNA: TGCGCCAGCAGCTTGGCCGGGGCTACGGCGGGGGAGCAGTACTTC

V: TRBV6-5
J: TRBJ1-5
D: TRBD1
size: once
CDR3: CASSLTGGNNQPQHF
DNA: TGTGCCAGCAGTCTGACAGGGGGCAACAATCAGCCCCAGCATTTT

V: TRBV11-2
J: TRBJ2-1
D: NA
size: few
CDR3: CASSYSGSLRGEQFF
DNA: TGTGCCAGCAGCTATAGCGGTTCACTACGGGGTGAGCAGTTCTTC

V: TRBV29-1
J: TRBJ2-5
D: TRBD1
size: NA
CDR3: CSVQGAEETQYF
DNA: TGCAGCGTTCAGGGGGCCGAGGAGACCCAGTACTTC

V: TRBV5-1
J: TRBJ2-2
D: TRBD2
size: once
CDR3: CASSWTGGLGTGELFF
DNA: TGCGCCAGCAGCTGGACGGGGGGGTTGGGCACCGGGGAGCTGTTTTTT

V: TRBV7-3
J: TRBJ2-5
D: NA
size: NA
CDR3: CASSLGGHETQYF
DNA: TGTGCCAGCAGCTTAGGGGGCCACGAGACCCAGTACTTC

V: TRBV29-1
J: TRBJ1-4
D: TRBD1
size: NA
CDR3: CSGRTGGGKLFF
DNA: TGCAGCGGACGGACAGGGGGAGGAAAACTGTTTTTT

V: TRBV6-6
J: TRBJ1-2
D: TRBD1
size: NA
CDR3: CASTLGQANYGYTF
DNA: TGTGCCAGCACCCTAGGACAGGCTAACTATGGCTACACCTTC

V: TRBV5-1
J: TRBJ2-1
D: NA
size: NA
CDR3: CASKRTASSYNEQFF
DNA: TGCGCCAGCAAGAGGACAGCGAGCTCCTACAATGAGCAGTTCTTC

V: TRBV5-1
J: TRBJ1-2
D: NA
size: NA
CDR3: CASSLAMSDGYTF
DNA: TGCGCCAGCAGCTTGGCCATGTCGGATGGCTACACCTTC